Listed here are 11 T cell receptor beta chains from one sample, sequenced in a study of tumor T cells in aggressive B-cell lymphoma. Sequencing used immunoSEQ multiplex PCR; TCRdb keeps in-frame clones, though not all of them. In the table there are about 5,100 clones, 94% of which are singletons. The specimen was tumor tissue. The receptors here all came from an adult with diffuse large B cell lymphoma.

The V and J genes are TRBV18 and TRBJ1-2, with D unresolved. This CDR3 is built from 13 residues. Trimming left V 6 bases short and J 7 bases short, with 15 bases between. Germline CDR1 and CDR2: KGHSH and LQKENI. CDR3: CASSPREARGYTF. In DNA, the CDR3 is TGTGCCAGCTCGCCTCGGGAGGCTCGTGGCTACACCTTC.

V gene TRBV7-6 combines with J gene TRBJ2-2; a possible D gene is TRBD2 (6 bases). V was pared by 0 bases and J by 4 bases, with 12 bases between. There are 16 residues in the CDR3. The germline V gene has CDR1 SGHVS and CDR2 FNYEAQ. The CDR3 here is CASSLAGLGGTGELFF. The CDR3 DNA reads TGTGCCAGCAGCTTAGCGGGGCTGGGGGGCACCGGGGAGCTGTTTTTT.

The chain recombines TRBV9 with TRBJ2-7, with D perhaps TRBD1 (6 bases). Trimming took 3 bases from V and 3 from J, leaving 13 bases between them. The CDR3 loop spans 14 amino acids. Germline V gives CDR1 SGDLS, CDR2 YYNGEE. The CDR3 region is CASSEYREGYEQYF. The CDR3 DNA reads as TGTGCCAGCAGCGAATACAGGGAAGGCTACGAGCAGTACTTC.

This clone was detected only once. CDR3 region: CASSFDKAGYTEAFF. CDR3 bases: TGTGCCAGCAGCTTTGACAAGGCGGGGTACACTGAAGCTTTCTTT. The chain combines TRBV11-1 with TRBJ1-1; D call uncertain. The CDR3 totals 15 residues. V was clipped by 3 bases and J by 3 bases, with 14 bases between them. Germline assignment: CDR1 SGHAT and CDR2 FQDESV (reference sequence).

The chain couples TRBV29-1 to TRBJ2-3; no clear D. V was shortened by 3 bases and J by 4 bases, with 5 bases between the two germline ends. Germline CDR1 SQVTM, CDR2 ANQGSEA. The length of the CDR3 is 11 residues. CDR3 coding DNA: TGCAGCGTTGATCACTCAGATACGCAGTATTTT. It is translated as CSVDHSDTQYF.

V and J are TRBV25-1 and TRBJ2-1; TRBD1 is a possible D gene (5 bases). V was cut by 4 bases and J by 8 bases, with 6 bases left in between. The CDR3 runs 11 residues. In germline, CDR1 is MGHDK, CDR2 SYGVNS. The CDR3 sequence: CASSVGDEQFF. The CDR3 DNA reads TGTGCCAGCAGTGTAGGGGATGAGCAGTTCTTC. Supplemented by reference TRBV25-1 and TRBJ2-1, the full variable domain reads EADIYQTPRYLVIGTGKKITLECSQTMGHDKMYWYQQDPGMELHLIHYSYGVNSTEKGDLSSESTVSRIRTEHFPLTLESARPSHTSQYLCASSVGDEQFFGPGTRLTVL.

With respect to this clone: Compared with germline, one end of the junction differs, possibly owing to a read error. The CDR3 loop is CASSLDRELYTQYF. DNA of the CDR3: TGTGCTAGCAGCTTAGACAGGGAGCTATATACGCAGTATTTT. This chain links TRBV7-7 with TRBJ2-3; TRBD1 matches at 7 bases. The CDR3 consists of 14 residues. Germline V gives CDR1 SSHAT, CDR2 FNYEAQ (reference sequence). The full variable domain, in which reference TRBV7-7 and TRBJ2-3 provide the parts outside the CDR3, is GAGVSQSPRYKVTKRGQDVTLRCDPISSHATLYWYQQALGQGPEFLTYFNYEAQPDKSGLPSDRFSAERPEGSISTLTIQRTEQRDSAMYRCASSLDRELYTQYFGPGTRLTVL.

The count of this clone is one. The chain is built from TRBV4-2 and TRBJ2-7, with D unclear. The germline gives CDR1 LGHNA, CDR2 YNFKEQ. Between the trimmed V and J ends, which lost 6 bases and 6 bases, there was a span of 18 bases. The CDR3 runs 14 residues. CDR3 loop: CASSRGGLESEQYF. Here the CDR3 DNA reads TGTGCCAGCAGTCGCGGCGGTTTGGAGAGCGAGCAGTACTTC.

The chain links TRBV10-2 to TRBJ2-3; 9 bases map to TRBD2. The germline gives CDR1 WSHSY, CDR2 SAAADI. Trimming at V came to 1 base and at J to 0 bases, leaving 5 bases not matched to a gene. CDR3 length: 17 amino acids. The CDR3 bases are TGCGCCAGCAGTGAGTTCGCGGGGGGGCACAGCACAGATACGCAGTATTTT. This translates into CASSEFAGGHSTDTQYF.

This chain joins TRBV2 and TRBJ2-1; maybe TRBD1 (5 bases). The CDR3 covers 12 residues. The V gene lost 7 bases and the J gene lost 6 bases, with 10 bases spanning the gap. Germline CDR1 is SNHLY and CDR2 is FYNNEI. The CDR3 loop reads CASTRTRNEQFF. In DNA, the CDR3 is TGTGCCAGCACGCGGACACGCAATGAGCAGTTCTTC.

The V and J genes are TRBV28 and TRBJ1-2; weak D call: TRBD1 (6 bases). Germline V gives CDR1 MDHEN, CDR2 SYDVKM. This CDR3 spans 14 amino acids. With 6 bases removed from V and 6 bases from J, the gap between germline ends came to 17 bases. CDR3 protein: CASREQGKWDGYTF. CDR3 nucleotides: TGTGCCAGCAGAGAACAGGGAAAGTGGGATGGCTACACCTTC.